The 28 T cell receptor beta chains reported below all come from one sample, sequenced in a study of brain T cells in children with intractable seizures. The table came from immunoSEQ multiplex PCR; TCRdb's copy has only in-frame clones and leaves some out. The sample has roughly 110,000 clones, 94% seen once; the top ten hold approximately 3.9%. The source was peripheral blood, collected at surgery. The receptors originated from a boy under three years old with hemimegalencephaly and intractable seizures.

V is TRBV10-2 and J is TRBJ2-1, with TRBD2 identical over 8 bases. V shed 7 bases and J 8 bases; nucleotides not matched to a gene: 10. The germline V gene encodes CDR1 WSHSY and CDR2 SAAADI. This CDR3 comprises 14 residues. CDR3 in DNA: TGCGCCAGCAAACCCGGACTAGCTTTCCATGAGCAGTTCTTC. Translating gives CASKPGLAFHEQFF.

The chain has TRBV7-9 and TRBJ2-7, with 8 bases matching TRBD1. The CDR3 is 14 amino acids. Trimming cost V 5 bases and J 3 bases; bases outside gene matches: 6. From germline, CDR1 is SEHNR and CDR2 FQNEAQ (reference sequence). DNA of the CDR3: TGTGCCAGCAGCCAGGACAGGGACGTCTACGAGCAGTACTTC. Its translation is CASSQDRDVYEQYF.

This clone was counted once. V usage is TRBV29-1 and J usage is TRBJ2-7, with TRBD2 as a possible D gene (6 bases). V lost 5 bases and J 5 bases, leaving 13 bases between the germline ends. CDR3 length equals 12 residues. Looked up from germline, CDR1 is SQVTM and CDR2 is ANQGSEA. The CDR3 nucleotides are TGCAGCGTTATGACAAGACTAGACGAGCAGTACTTC. It translates to CSVMTRLDEQYF.

The chain combines TRBV29-1 with TRBJ1-2; D may be TRBD1 (6 bases). Germline V gives CDR1 SQVTM, CDR2 ANQGSEA. The CDR3 spans 13 residues. Trimming left V 6 bases short and J 3 bases short, with 14 bases between. The CDR3 sequence is CSVIVGGDYGYTF. The DNA for the CDR3 is TGCAGCGTGATAGTAGGGGGTGACTATGGCTACACCTTC. Supplemented by reference TRBV29-1 and TRBJ1-2, the full variable domain reads SAVISQKPSRDICQRGTSLTIQCQVDSQVTMMFWYRQQPGQSLTLIATANQGSEATYESGFVIDKFPISRPNLTFSTLTVSNMSPEDSSIYLCSVIVGGDYGYTFGSGTRLTVV.

The J gene is TRBJ1-2, the V gene TRBV27; possibly TRBD1 for D (6 bases). CDR3 length: 15 amino acids. V was clipped by 2 bases and J by 4 bases, with 14 bases between them. The germline V gene has CDR1 MNHEY and CDR2 SMNVEV (reference sequence). The CDR3 DNA reads TGTGCCAGCAGTTTAGGGGGGCAGGGGAGCTATGGCTACACCTTC. It translates to CASSLGGQGSYGYTF.

The chain carries TRBV5-8 and TRBJ2-7; weak D call: TRBD1 (6 bases). Germline lookup yields CDR1 SGHTS and CDR2 YDEGEE. V was trimmed by 5 bases and J by 4 bases, leaving 19 bases between them. There are 15 residues in the CDR3. The CDR3 DNA reads as TGTGCCAGCAGTAACAAGGGCAGGGGTTGGTACGAGCAGTACTTC. Protein sequence: CASSNKGRGWYEQYF.

The chain employs TRBV4-2 and TRBJ2-5; 8 bases agree with TRBD2. In germline, CDR1 is LGHNA, CDR2 YNFKEQ. The CDR3 consists of 16 residues. V lost 0 bases to trimming and J lost 6 bases; unmatched junction nucleotides: 9. The CDR3 DNA sequence: TGTGCCAGCAGCCAAGATCGCGGGGGGCGCACACAGACCCAGTACTTC. This gives the protein CASSQDRGGRTQTQYF.

This chain connects TRBV18 to TRBJ1-1; 7 nucleotides match TRBD1. This CDR3 region has 13 residues. V lost 1 base and J lost 6; bases outside the gene matches: 2. Germline CDR1 KGHSH, CDR2 LQKENI. The CDR3 DNA reads as TGTGCCAGCTCACCACAGGGGGCGCCTGAAGCTTTCTTT. It yields the protein CASSPQGAPEAFF.

This chain links TRBV12-3 or TRBV12-4 with TRBJ1-2; D unclear. This CDR3 comprises 13 residues. The ends were cut back, 3 bases at V and 2 bases at J, with 7 bases in the middle. CDR3 sequence (DNA): TGTGCCAGCAGTTTTGGGGAGAACTATGGCTACACCTTC. Translating it yields CASSFGENYGYTF.

The J gene is TRBJ2-7, the V gene TRBV27; 7 positions match TRBD1. The germline V gene has CDR1 MNHEY and CDR2 SMNVEV (reference sequence). The CDR3 extends over 15 amino acids. V shed 6 bases and J 0 bases; nucleotides not matched to a gene: 8. The chain's CDR3 is CASSRRQGPSYEQYF. DNA of the CDR3: TGTGCCAGCAGCCGTCGACAGGGACCCTCCTACGAGCAGTACTTC.

The chain has TRBV19 and TRBJ2-3; no reliable D call. Germline CDR1 LNHDA, CDR2 SQIVND (reference sequence). The V end was cut by 3 bases, the J end by 4 bases, with 8 bases between. This CDR3 has 13 residues. Here the CDR3 DNA reads TGTGCCAGTAGTATTGGGGTAGCAGATACGCAGTATTTT. Translating gives CASSIGVADTQYF.

This clone was seen a few times. The V call is TRBV5-6, the J call TRBJ1-6; 9 nucleotides line up with TRBD1. V lost 7 bases, J lost 7 bases, and 6 bases stayed unmatched. The germline V gene encodes CDR1 SGHDT and CDR2 YYEEEE. The CDR3 spans 14 residues. The CDR3 region is CASSADRGNSPLHF. DNA for the CDR3: TGTGCCAGCTCCGCAGACAGGGGGAATTCACCCCTCCACTTT.

This rearrangement joins TRBV6-5 to TRBJ1-6; no definite D call. The length of the CDR3 is 14 residues. Deletions cut 6 bases from V and 3 bases from J, with 9 bases between. The germline CDR1 and CDR2 sequences are MNHEY and SVGAGI. CDR3 region: CASRRVIYNSPLHF. In DNA form, the CDR3 reads TGTGCCAGCAGGCGGGTGATCTATAATTCACCCCTCCACTTT.

V gene TRBV28 combines with J gene TRBJ2-7; D is possibly TRBD2 (5 bases). Trimming took off 3 bases at V and 6 bases at J, with 12 bases between the two ends. The V gene's germline CDR1 is MDHEN and CDR2 SYDVKM. The CDR3 runs to 13 residues. For the CDR3, the DNA is TGTGCCAGCAGTTTGACAATAGCGTTCGAGCAGTACTTC. Encoded protein: CASSLTIAFEQYF.

The chain links TRBV3-1 (or the pseudogene TRBV3-2) to TRBJ1-2, with D possibly TRBD1 on 5 matching bases. The CDR3 totals 16 residues. CDR1 and CDR2 from the germline V gene are LGHDT and YNNKEL (reference sequence). Trimming shortened V by 0 bases and J by 0 bases, and 11 bases separated the two germline ends. DNA of the CDR3: TGTGCCAGCAGCCAAGATTTGGGGGGTCCTAACTATGGCTACACCTTC. The encoded protein is CASSQDLGGPNYGYTF.

The chain recombines TRBV10-3 with TRBJ1-3; the D gene is possibly TRBD1 (6 bases). Germline V lookup: CDR1 ENHRY, CDR2 SYGVKD. Deletions cut 11 bases from V and 2 bases from J, with 22 bases between. The CDR3 loop spans 16 amino acids. CDR3 amino acids: CAVSGRGAYAGNTIYF. CDR3 DNA: TGTGCCGTATCAGGTCGGGGGGCTTATGCTGGAAACACCATATATTTT.

The V gene is TRBV2, the J gene TRBJ2-1; 12 positions agree with TRBD2. J lost 4 bases, V lost 4 bases, and 8 bases had no gene match. The CDR3 has 17 residues. Germline assignment: CDR1 SNHLY and CDR2 FYNNEI. CDR3 nucleotides: TGTGCCAGCAGTGGGCCGGGACTAGCGGGTATATACAATGAGCAGTTCTTC. Protein: CASSGPGLAGIYNEQFF.

The rearrangement uses TRBV21-1 and TRBJ1-5. TRBV21-1 is a documented pseudogene. This CDR3 comprises 18 residues. CDR3 in DNA: TGTGCCAGCAGCAAAAACGCTTGCGACTCTTGTAGCAATCAGCCCCAGCATTTT. This translates into CASSKNACDSCSNQPQHF.

The rearrangement joins TRBV28 to TRBJ1-1; D is possibly TRBD1 (6 bases). This CDR3 is 14 amino acids long. The V end was cut by 6 bases, the J end by 10 bases, with 21 bases between. Germline V gene sequence: CDR1 MDHEN, CDR2 SYDVKM. As DNA, the CDR3 is TGTGCCAGCAGCTCACCCGGGACACCGAAGGGAGCTTTCTTT. Amino acids: CASSSPGTPKGAFF.

Here the CDR3 reads CASRGNGETQYF. The CDR3 coding sequence is TGTGCCAGCAGGGGGAACGGGGAGACCCAGTACTTC. This chain joins TRBV27 and TRBJ2-5; D is undetermined. The CDR3 is 12 residues long. The germline V gene encodes CDR1 MNHEY and CDR2 SMNVEV (reference sequence). Trimming took off 6 bases at V and 5 bases at J, with 10 bases between the two ends.

The V gene is TRBV12-3 or TRBV12-4, the J gene TRBJ2-7; TRBD2 aligns across 7 bases. This CDR3 has 11 amino acids. V lost 6 bases and J lost 7; bases outside the gene matches: 3. CDR3 coding DNA: TGTGCCAGCAGATTGGGGGGGGAGCAGTACTTC. Encoded protein: CASRLGGEQYF.

This sequence joins TRBV19 and TRBJ1-3, with 7 positions matching TRBD1. Trimming took 9 bases from V and 4 from J; bases not matched to a gene: 6. The germline V gene has CDR1 LNHDA and CDR2 SQIVND (reference sequence). CDR3 length equals 13 residues. CDR3 nucleotide sequence: TGTGCCAGCCGACAGGGAGGAGGAAACACCATATATTTT. Translation: CASRQGGGNTIYF.

This clone was found a few times. The CDR3 coding sequence is TGTGCCAGCAGCGCCCGGGGAAGGTTCCTTGAGGGAAACACCATATATTTT. It codes for CASSARGRFLEGNTIYF. The rearrangement uses TRBV9 and TRBJ1-3; D uncertain. Germline V lookup: CDR1 SGDLS, CDR2 YYNGEE. The CDR3 is 17 residues long. Trimming stripped 3 bases from V and 4 bases from J, with 20 bases between.

The chain uses TRBV13 and TRBJ2-7; D is unclear. V dropped 2 bases and J dropped 2 bases, with 10 bases sitting between them. Germline loops: CDR1 PRHDT, CDR2 FYEKMQ (reference sequence). The CDR3 covers 14 residues. The CDR3 bases are TGTGCCAGCAGCTTAAGCCACAGACCCTACGAGCAGTACTTC. This sequence encodes CASSLSHRPYEQYF.

The chain is built from TRBV28 and TRBJ1-6; D gene unclear. The length of the CDR3 is 16 residues. Trimming removed 2 bases from V and 0 bases from J, with 8 bases in between. The germline gives CDR1 MDHEN, CDR2 SYDVKM. Here the CDR3 DNA reads TGTGCCAGCAGTTTAAGGCGGAGCTCCTATAATTCACCCCTCCACTTT. Its translation: CASSLRRSSYNSPLHF.

This chain connects TRBV7-8 to TRBJ2-1; D not certain. Germline V CDR1 and CDR2: SGHVS, FQNEAQ. The CDR3 length is 17 residues. With 3 bases removed from V and 1 base from J, the gap between germline ends came to 16 bases. CDR3 protein: CASSFRSPTVSYNEQFF. DNA for the CDR3: TGTGCCAGCAGCTTCCGTAGCCCTACCGTATCCTACAATGAGCAGTTCTTC. The full variable domain, completed using reference TRBV7-8 and TRBJ2-1, is GAGVSQSPRYKVAKRGQDVALRCDPISGHVSLFWYQQALGQGPEFLTYFQNEAQLDKSGLPSDRFFAERPEGSVSTLKIQRTQQEDSAVYLCASSFRSPTVSYNEQFFGPGTRLTVL.

The chain couples TRBV19 to TRBJ2-1; possibly TRBD1 or TRBD2 for D (6 bases each). Germline V gives CDR1 LNHDA, CDR2 SQIVND (reference sequence). The CDR3 runs to 14 residues. Trimming took 10 bases from V and 4 from J, leaving 17 bases between them. The CDR3 region is CATEARGPYNEQFF. The CDR3 DNA sequence: TGTGCCACCGAAGCTCGGGGGCCTTACAATGAGCAGTTCTTC.

This chain links TRBV27 with TRBJ2-7; 7 nucleotides match TRBD2. Germline CDR1 reads MNHEY; CDR2 reads SMNVEV (reference sequence). Trimming removed 4 bases from V and 9 bases from J; junction bases left unmatched: 15. The CDR3 has 15 amino acids. CDR3 residues: CASSSLSAGDLGQYF. In DNA, the CDR3 is TGTGCCAGCAGTTCTCTGTCCGCGGGAGATCTCGGGCAGTACTTC.